These 20 T cell receptor beta chains were all obtained from the same sample, sequenced in a study of regulatory T cells in long-lasting Graves disease. Time point meaning: newly diagnosed GD, antithyroid drugs for less than 3 months. PBMC RNA served as the TCR library source. Building of the TCR beta libraries involved iRepertoire HTBI primers and Arm-PCR of CDR3 regions. MiXCR was run by TCRdb on the multiplex PCR reads, yielding one entry per CDR3 protein. The sample records about 220,000 distinct CDR3 sequences, roughly 20% being singletons. These data also formed part of another study, on T cells in Graves' hyperthyroidism and ophthalmopathy.

Sample: peripheral blood mononuclear cells (PBMCs), taken at new diagnosis, from a patient treated with antithyroid drugs. These receptors all come from a woman in her twenties or thirties with Graves disease.

About this clonotype itself: A single base is all that separates this from a far larger clone, so a read error is likely. V usage is TRBV14 and J usage is TRBJ2-1, with 7 bases lining up with TRBD2. Germline V gene sequence: CDR1 SGHDN, CDR2 FVKESK. This CDR3 has 16 residues. CDR3 bases: TGTGCCAGCAGGGCACTAGCGCTTAGCTCCTGCAATGAGCAGTTCTTC. Translation gives CASRALALSSCNEQFF.

The chain is built from TRBV28 and TRBJ2-7; 7 bases fit TRBD1. Germline trimming cut 5 bases from V and 2 bases from J; bases unmatched to any gene: 9. This CDR3 has 15 amino acids. The germline gives CDR1 MDHEN, CDR2 SYDVKM. The CDR3 coding sequence is TGTGCCAGCAGTACCTATGGGACAGAGGCCTACGAGCAGTACTTC. The encoded protein is CASSTYGTEAYEQYF.

This clonotype was detected many times. The chain uses TRBV2 and TRBJ2-7, with 7 positions matching TRBD1. CDR1 and CDR2 (germline): SNHLY, FYNNEI. V trimming: 5 bases; J trimming: 1 base; junction bases outside the gene matches: 8. This CDR3 contains 15 residues. The CDR3 DNA sequence: TGTGCCAGCAGTACCAAGGCAGGGGGTTCCTACGAGCAGTACTTC. Its translation is CASSTKAGGSYEQYF.

This clonotype came up many times. J is TRBJ1-1 and V is TRBV9; no firm D call. The CDR3 is made up of 14 amino acids. Germline V lookup: CDR1 SGDLS, CDR2 YYNGEE. Deletions cut 4 bases from V and 7 bases from J, with 17 bases between. CDR3 sequence: CASSYKPHSGEAFF. DNA of the CDR3: TGTGCCAGCAGCTATAAACCCCATTCCGGTGAAGCTTTCTTT.

This clonotype occurred a few times. The junction differs from germline at one of its ends, possibly a read error. V gene TRBV7-7 combines with J gene TRBJ2-5; TRBD1 or TRBD2 may be the D gene (5 bases each). Germline V gene lookup returns CDR1 SSHAT and CDR2 FNYEAQ (reference sequence). The CDR3 has 13 amino acids. CDR3 residues: CASSSGTQETQYF. The CDR3 DNA follows: TGTGCTAGCAGTTCCGGGACCCAAGAGACCCAGTACTTC.

The rearrangement joins TRBV11-2 to TRBJ2-1; D gene uncertain. Gene TRBJ2-5 matches the end of the DNA better, so the J call may be wrong. The CDR3 extends over 13 amino acids. Germline CDR1 and CDR2: SGHAT and FQNNGV. As DNA, the CDR3 is TGTGCCAGCAGACTGGAGTCGTCGGGGACCCAGTACTTC. This sequence encodes CASRLESSGTQYF.

This clonotype was observed many times. CDR3 bases: TGTGCCAGCAGCGTAACCGCGACTAGCGGGTACACCGGGGAGCTGTTTTTT. Its translation: CASSVTATSGYTGELFF. V gene TRBV9 combines with J gene TRBJ2-2; 10 bases are shared with TRBD2. The germline gives CDR1 SGDLS, CDR2 YYNGEE. Unmatched junction bases numbered 6, after V lost 1 base and J lost 3 bases. CDR3 size: 17 residues.

This clonotype was recorded at least ten times. The chain combines TRBV5-1 with TRBJ2-7; TRBD2 might be the D (6 bases). The CDR3 extends over 15 amino acids. CDR1 and CDR2 from the germline V gene are SGHRS and YFSETQ. V lost 4 bases to trimming and J lost 1 base, with 15 bases between them. CDR3 sequence: CASSPSPGTSYEQYF. The CDR3 nucleotides read TGCGCCAGCAGCCCAAGTCCCGGGACTTCCTACGAGCAGTACTTC.

This clonotype was detected ten times or more. The chain links TRBV10-3 to TRBJ2-7; maybe TRBD1 (6 bases). Germline assignment: CDR1 ENHRY and CDR2 SYGVKD. CDR3 size: 15 residues. The V gene lost 2 bases and the J gene lost 0 bases, with 11 bases spanning the gap. CDR3 bases: TGTGCCATCAGTGAGCCCCCGACAGGCTCCTACGAGCAGTACTTC. It yields the protein CAISEPPTGSYEQYF.

This clonotype was detected only a few times. The V gene is TRBV2, the J gene TRBJ1-5; unclear D gene. Per the germline V gene, CDR1 is SNHLY and CDR2 is FYNNEI. This CDR3 is 14 amino acids long. Deletions cut 8 bases from V and 3 bases from J, with 14 bases between. For the CDR3, the DNA is TGTGCCAGCTCGGGCACCTACCCCAATCAGCCCCAGCATTTT. Its translation is CASSGTYPNQPQHF.

This clonotype was detected many times. V usage is TRBV7-9 and J usage is TRBJ1-6, with D uncertain. The CDR3 runs to 14 residues. Germline V gene data show CDR1 as SEHNR and CDR2 as FQNEAQ (reference sequence). V lost 4 bases to trimming and J lost 9 bases, with 13 bases between them. CDR3 protein: CASSSGRRSSPLHF. In nucleotides, the CDR3 is TGTGCCAGCAGCTCCGGACGGCGGAGTTCACCCCTCCACTTT.

This clonotype appeared many times. V is TRBV6-2 or TRBV6-3 and J is TRBJ2-7; a weak D match, TRBD2 (6 bases). V gave up 5 bases and J gave up 9 bases, with 14 bases separating them. Germline assignment: CDR1 MNHEY and CDR2 SVGEGT. There are 12 residues in the CDR3. CDR3 sequence (DNA): TGTGCCAGCAGTAGGGAACCCGGGGGGCAGTACTTC. This sequence encodes CASSREPGGQYF.

This clonotype was recorded at least ten times. This sequence joins TRBV9 and TRBJ2-1; TRBD2 might be the D (6 bases). V was pared by 0 bases and J by 9 bases, with 13 bases between. CDR1 is SGDLS and CDR2 is YYNGEE in the germline V gene. The CDR3 has 14 amino acids. This chain's CDR3 is CASSVAGGFGEQFF. The CDR3 DNA follows: TGTGCCAGCAGCGTAGCTGGGGGGTTTGGTGAGCAGTTCTTC.

The sample holds many counts of this clonotype. V and J are TRBV10-3 and TRBJ2-1; D unclear. The CDR3 length is 15 residues. V lost 3 bases to trimming and J lost 0 bases, with 9 bases between them. The germline V gene has CDR1 ENHRY and CDR2 SYGVKD. In DNA, the CDR3 is TGTGCCATCAGTGATCGTTCGAGCTCCTACAATGAGCAGTTCTTC. Translated, it gives CAISDRSSSYNEQFF.

This clonotype was seen more than once but under ten times. The chain has TRBV7-6 and TRBJ2-5; maybe TRBD2 (5 bases). In germline, CDR1 is SGHVS, CDR2 FNYEAQ. V lost 5 bases and J 9 bases, leaving 16 bases between the germline ends. The CDR3 has 13 amino acids. CDR3 bases: TGTGCCAGCAGCCCGGACTGGCCTGGGGCCCAGTACTTC. It specifies CASSPDWPGAQYF.

This clonotype has ten or more counts. This sequence joins TRBV28 and TRBJ1-2; D may be TRBD1 (5 bases). V gave up 7 bases and J gave up 7 bases, with 22 bases separating them. The CDR3 runs to 15 residues. Germline CDR1 is MDHEN and CDR2 is SYDVKM. In DNA, the CDR3 is TGTGCCAGCATTCTGCCCGGACGGGGGAAGTCTGGCTACACCTTC. Amino acid sequence: CASILPGRGKSGYTF.

Ten or more counts support this clonotype. The rearrangement links TRBV3-1 to TRBJ1-6; D is ambiguous. V lost 4 bases to trimming and J lost 8 bases, with 6 bases between them. This CDR3 region has 12 residues. Germline CDR1 is LGHDT and CDR2 is YNNKEL (reference sequence). The CDR3, as DNA: TGTGCCAGCAGCCGCCTGGATTCACCCCTCCACTTT. Translated: CASSRLDSPLHF.

This clonotype appeared many times. The chain combines TRBV2 with TRBJ2-6; D perhaps matches TRBD2 (5 bases). The CDR3 length is 16 residues. Germline loops: CDR1 SNHLY, CDR2 FYNNEI. V was trimmed by 8 bases and J by 4 bases, leaving 18 bases between them. The CDR3 DNA is TGTGCCAGCGGGCCGGGGATGGGATCCGGGGCCAACGTCCTGACTTTC. Protein product: CASGPGMGSGANVLTF.

This clonotype was recorded many times. V and J are TRBV10-3 and TRBJ1-3; 7 bases are shared with TRBD1. Per germline, CDR1 ENHRY and CDR2 SYGVKD. CDR3 length equals 14 residues. V lost 7 bases to trimming and J lost 2 bases; unmatched junction nucleotides: 5. As DNA, the CDR3 is TGTGCCATCAAGAGACAGGGAACTGGAAACACCATATATTTT. Protein sequence: CAIKRQGTGNTIYF.

This clonotype showed up many times. J is TRBJ1-5 and V is TRBV6-4, with unresolved D. V gave up 0 bases and J gave up 14 bases, with 11 bases separating them. The germline CDR1 and CDR2 sequences are MRHNA and SNTAGT. The CDR3 sequence is 12 residues long. The CDR3 protein is CASSDSLGRKHF. The CDR3 nucleotides are TGTGCCAGCAGTGACTCTTTGGGAAGAAAGCATTTT.